These 4 T cell receptor beta chains were sequenced from one sample in a study of early T cells in non-severe SARS-CoV-2 infection. TCRdb re-derived calls from the 5' RACE reads in MiXCR, one entry per CDR3 protein. The sample shows around 25,000 distinct CDR3 sequences, less than 7% of them seen only once. The sample taken for sequencing was whole blood. Every receptor here comes from an adult who was a healthcare worker with PCR-confirmed SARS-CoV-2 infection or an uninfected control (not recorded which).

This clonotype was seen ten or more times. The gene calls are TRBV7-9 and TRBJ2-7, with 13 nucleotides matching TRBD2. V lost 5 bases, J lost 2 bases, and 3 bases stayed unmatched. The CDR3 is 15 residues long. Germline V gives CDR1 SEHNR, CDR2 FQNEAQ (reference sequence). The CDR3 region has the DNA TGTGCCAGCAGCCCAGGACTAGCGGGGGCCTACGAGCAGTACTTC. It specifies CASSPGLAGAYEQYF.

This clonotype was counted ten times or more. The chain joins TRBV20-1 to TRBJ1-6; 7 bases agree with TRBD1. V lost 0 bases to trimming and J lost 0 bases; unmatched junction nucleotides: 11. The CDR3 totals 19 residues. Germline lookup yields CDR1 DFQATT and CDR2 SNEGSKA (reference sequence). Written as DNA, the CDR3 is TGCAGTGCTAGAGATTCAGGGCGACAGGGTCCCTCCTATAATTCACCCCTCCACTTT. Its translation is CSARDSGRQGPSYNSPLHF.

In its sample, this clonotype was seen many times. This chain links TRBV6-1 with TRBJ2-7; a weak D match, TRBD2 (7 bases). Trimming pared 7 bases from V and 2 bases from J, leaving 15 bases between. The germline CDR1 and CDR2 sequences are MNHNS and SASEGT. The CDR3 is 14 amino acids. CDR3 protein: CASNGGGGPYEQYF. CDR3 DNA: TGTGCCAGCAACGGGGGAGGGGGGCCCTACGAGCAGTACTTC.

The rearrangement uses TRBV11-2 and TRBJ2-7; no clear D gene. The germline gives CDR1 SGHAT, CDR2 FQNNGV. V gave up 5 bases and J gave up 4 bases, with 24 bases separating them. This CDR3 contains 17 residues. CDR3 coding DNA: TGTGCCAGCAGCACCGAGGATCCTCCTACCCAAACATACGAGCAGTACTTC. It is translated as CASSTEDPPTQTYEQYF.